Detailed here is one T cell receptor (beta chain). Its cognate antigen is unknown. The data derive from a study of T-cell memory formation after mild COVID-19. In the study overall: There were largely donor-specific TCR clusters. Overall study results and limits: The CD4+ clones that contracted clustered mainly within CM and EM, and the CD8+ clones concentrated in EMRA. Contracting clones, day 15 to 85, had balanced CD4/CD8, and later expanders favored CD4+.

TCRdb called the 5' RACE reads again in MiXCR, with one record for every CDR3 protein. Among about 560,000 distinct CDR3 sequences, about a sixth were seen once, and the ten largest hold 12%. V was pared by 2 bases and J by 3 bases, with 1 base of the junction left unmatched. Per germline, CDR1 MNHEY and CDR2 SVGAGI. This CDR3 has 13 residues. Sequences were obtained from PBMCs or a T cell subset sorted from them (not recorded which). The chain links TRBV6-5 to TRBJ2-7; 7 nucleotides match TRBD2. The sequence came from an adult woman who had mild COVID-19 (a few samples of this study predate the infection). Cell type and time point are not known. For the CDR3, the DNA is TGTGCCAGCAGTTACCAGCGGGGCTACGAGCAGTACTTC. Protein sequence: CASSYQRGYEQYF.